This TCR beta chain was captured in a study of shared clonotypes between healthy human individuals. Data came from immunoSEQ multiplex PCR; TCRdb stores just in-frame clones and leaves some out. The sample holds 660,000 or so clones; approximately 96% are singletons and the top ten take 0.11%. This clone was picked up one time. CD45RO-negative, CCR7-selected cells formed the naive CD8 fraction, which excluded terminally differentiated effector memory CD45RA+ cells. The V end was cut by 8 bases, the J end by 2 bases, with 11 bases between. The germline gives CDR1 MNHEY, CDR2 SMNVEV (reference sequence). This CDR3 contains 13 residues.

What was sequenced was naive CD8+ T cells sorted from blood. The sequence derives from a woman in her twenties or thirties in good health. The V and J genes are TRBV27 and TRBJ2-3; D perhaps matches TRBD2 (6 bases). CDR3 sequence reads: CASGPGLTDTQYF. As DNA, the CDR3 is TGTGCCAGCGGGCCGGGACTCACAGATACGCAGTATTTT.